The sequence of this T cell receptor beta chain was determined in a study of shared clonotypes between healthy human individuals. General study results and limits: Among non-shared clonotypes, generation probabilities were lower than among those shared by all four donors. Although depth was large, rarefaction showed that sequencing of the sorted subsets was incomplete.

Here immunoSEQ multiplex PCR was the method, and the copy in TCRdb shows in-frame clones only, minus some. The repertoire consists of around 370,000 clones, with 90% to 97% occurring once and the leading ten covering 0.32%. For this clone: The antigen is not known.

Input material: memory CD8+ T cells sorted from blood. Subset noted: CD45RO+ cells pooled with CCR7-negative TemRA cells. The receptor was derived from a man aged 25-40 years in good health.

Written as DNA, the CDR3 is TGTGCCAGCAGACCGGACAGGGGGCGCTCCTACGAGCAGTACTTC. This codes for CASRPDRGRSYEQYF. This rearrangement joins TRBV6-5 to TRBJ2-7, with 11 nucleotides matching TRBD1. V shed 6 bases and J 0 bases; nucleotides not matched to a gene: 4. This CDR3 has 15 residues. Germline V gene lookup returns CDR1 MNHEY and CDR2 SVGAGI.